Following are 11 T cell receptor beta chains from one sample sequenced in a study of blood T cells in healthy people across ages. Alongside a J-beta primer mix, a sample-barcoded 5' primer served in a second PCR lasting about 6 to 11 cycles. TCRdb called the 5' RACE reads again in MiXCR, with one record for every CDR3 protein. The data show about a million distinct CDR3 sequences, just over 50% seen once. The sample consisted of blood. These receptors came from a woman in her sixties or seventies in good health.

J is TRBJ2-7 and V is TRBV10-3, with TRBD2 identical over 13 bases. The CDR3 loop spans 15 amino acids. With V trimmed by 6 bases and J by 2 bases, 4 bases remained unmatched. CDR1 and CDR2 (germline): ENHRY, SYGVKD. The CDR3 DNA reads TGTGCCATCAGCCAACTAGCGGGAGGGCCCTACGAGCAGTACTTC. Residues: CAISQLAGGPYEQYF.

This chain connects TRBV6-2 or TRBV6-3 to TRBJ2-5; 8 bases are shared with TRBD1. The J call is doubtful: the DNA matches TRBJ2-7 better. The CDR3 has 15 amino acids. CDR1 MNHEY and CDR2 SVGEGT come from the germline V gene. This chain's CDR3 is CASSLWRTGQYEQYF. CDR3 DNA: TGTGCCAGCAGCCTTTGGCGGACAGGGCAGTACGAGCAGTACTTC.

The chain's CDR3 is CATSEVGDRGLNTDTQYF. CDR3 nucleotides: TGTGCCACCAGTGAAGTAGGGGACAGGGGGCTGAATACAGATACGCAGTATTTT. The V and J genes are TRBV24-1 and TRBJ2-3; TRBD1 matches 12 bases. The CDR3 spans 18 residues. Trimming took 4 bases from V and 3 from J; bases not matched to a gene: 10. The germline CDR1 and CDR2 sequences are KGHDR and SFDVKD.

This clonotype was seen only a few times. This rearrangement joins TRBV3-1 to TRBJ2-1, with D unresolved. Germline values: CDR1 LGHDT, CDR2 YNNKEL (reference sequence). The V and J ends lost 0 bases and 10 bases respectively, with 10 bases between them. CDR3 length equals 13 residues. CDR3 amino acids: CASSQEASQEQFF. CDR3 coding DNA: TGTGCCAGCAGCCAAGAAGCCTCGCAGGAGCAGTTCTTC.

This clonotype was counted once. V gene TRBV20-1 combines with J gene TRBJ2-7, with a possible D match to TRBD1 (5 bases). The V end was cut by 0 bases, the J end by 3 bases, with 18 bases between. The CDR3 length is 16 residues. Germline CDR1 is DFQATT and CDR2 is SNEGSKA (reference sequence). This CDR3 reads CSARDLRKGTGYEQYF. The CDR3 DNA is TGCAGTGCTAGAGATTTACGAAAGGGAACAGGCTACGAGCAGTACTTC.

The V gene is TRBV20-1, the J gene TRBJ2-6; 9 positions match TRBD1. The CDR3 runs 16 residues. Germline assignment: CDR1 DFQATT and CDR2 SNEGSKA (reference sequence). V was pared by 6 bases and J by 2 bases, with 8 bases of the junction left unmatched. The CDR3, as DNA: TGCAGTGCCTACGCGGGGACAGGGCCTGGGGCCAACGTCCTGACTTTC. Translating it yields CSAYAGTGPGANVLTF.

This clonotype was detected many times. The chain combines TRBV10-1 with TRBJ2-1; D could derive from TRBD1 or TRBD2 (5 bases each). Germline CDR1 reads WNHNN; CDR2 reads SYGVQD (reference sequence). The CDR3 totals 12 residues. The V gene lost 6 bases and the J gene lost 12 bases, with 15 bases spanning the gap. The CDR3 DNA reads TGCGCCAGCAGCTCCGGGACCCTTGGGCAGTTCTTC. Its translation: CASSSGTLGQFF.

This clonotype was picked up one time. The genes are TRBV6-1 and TRBJ1-2, with 7 positions matching TRBD1. J was trimmed by 3 bases and V by 2 bases; bases with no gene match: 15. The CDR3 is 18 residues long. Germline V gene data show CDR1 as MNHNS and CDR2 as SASEGT. CDR3: CASSERRTGPRLDYGYTF. The CDR3 DNA follows: TGTGCCAGCAGTGAACGCCGGACAGGTCCTCGGCTAGACTATGGCTACACCTTC.

The chain combines TRBV12-3 or TRBV12-4 with TRBJ2-7; D possibly corresponds to TRBD1 (5 bases). This CDR3 has 12 amino acids. Trimming stripped 6 bases from V and 3 bases from J, with 9 bases between. DNA of the CDR3: TGTGCCAGCAGCGACAGAAACTACGAGCAGTACTTC. It yields the protein CASSDRNYEQYF.

This clonotype was seen a handful of times. The chain has TRBV30 and TRBJ2-4, with 7 bases that match TRBD1. This CDR3 region has 12 residues. J lost 6 bases, V lost 2 bases, and 1 base had no gene match. Germline V gene data show CDR1 as GTSNPN and CDR2 as SVGIG (reference sequence). CDR3 protein: CAWSNRGNIQYF. The DNA for the CDR3 is TGTGCCTGGAGTAACAGGGGAAACATTCAGTACTTC.

Here the CDR3 DNA reads TGTGCCAGCTGCGCGGAACTAGCGTCCACAGATACGCAGTATTTT. Its protein product is CASCAELASTDTQYF. The chain links TRBV6-2 or TRBV6-3 to TRBJ2-3; 7 positions match TRBD2. CDR1 MNHEY and CDR2 SVGEGT come from the germline V gene. The CDR3 contains 15 residues. J was trimmed by 2 bases and V by 8 bases; bases with no gene match: 10.